One and the same sample provided the 26 T cell receptor beta chains below, sequenced in a study of blood T cell repertoires in COVID-19. Here immunoSEQ multiplex PCR was the method, and the copy in TCRdb shows in-frame clones only, minus some. The sample records hundreds of thousands of clones, almost 85% being singletons. Sequencing was performed on peripheral blood. These receptors came from a human donor in a cohort sampled during active COVID-19.

This chain connects TRBV4-2 to TRBJ1-6; possibly TRBD1 for D (5 bases). The germline gives CDR1 LGHNA, CDR2 YNFKEQ. The V end lost 0 bases, the J end lost 9 bases, and 12 bases lay between the germline ends. This CDR3 spans 15 amino acids. As DNA, the CDR3 is TGTGCCAGCAGCCAAGAGGCGGGGCTAGGTTCACCCCTCCACTTT. Protein product: CASSQEAGLGSPLHF.

The chain joins TRBV6-4 to TRBJ1-1; TRBD1 might be the D (6 bases). V was shortened by 3 bases and J by 1 base, with 15 bases between the two germline ends. Germline V gene sequence: CDR1 MRHNA, CDR2 SNTAGT. The CDR3 runs 16 residues. Here the CDR3 reads CASSDTTGSGNTEAFF. The CDR3 nucleotides are TGTGCCAGCAGTGATACTACAGGGTCGGGGAACACTGAAGCTTTCTTT.

This chain links TRBV27 with TRBJ1-1; 8 bases fit TRBD1. Germline CDR1 MNHEY, CDR2 SMNVEV (reference sequence). The CDR3 is 13 residues long. Trimming took 5 bases from V and 5 from J; bases not matched to a gene: 4. CDR3 bases: TGTGCCAGCAGTATAGGGACAGGTACTGAAGCTTTCTTT. Amino acid sequence: CASSIGTGTEAFF.

The chain couples TRBV18 to TRBJ2-3, with 10 positions matching TRBD2. With 3 bases clipped from V and 1 base from J, the junction kept 4 bases outside the gene matches. This CDR3 comprises 16 residues. The germline CDR1 and CDR2 sequences are KGHSH and LQKENI. The CDR3 DNA sequence: TGTGCCAGCTCACCTCTGAGCGGGGGGGGCACAGATACGCAGTATTTT. Translating gives CASSPLSGGGTDTQYF.

Notes on this clone: Other DNA variants within this sample encode the same CDR3. V usage is TRBV9 and J usage is TRBJ2-7; D may be TRBD1 (6 bases). The CDR3 covers 12 residues. Trimming shortened V by 4 bases and J by 4 bases, and 9 bases separated the two germline ends. From germline, CDR1 is SGDLS and CDR2 YYNGEE. CDR3 loop: CASSPQGYEQYF. CDR3 coding DNA: TGTGCCAGCAGCCCACAGGGTTACGAGCAGTACTTC.

This chain's CDR3 is CASSLGQAPGYTF. The CDR3 DNA sequence: TGTGCCAGCAGCCTGGGGCAGGCCCCCGGCTACACCTTC. The rearrangement links TRBV5-4 to TRBJ1-2; a possible D gene is TRBD1 (5 bases). The CDR3 is made up of 13 amino acids. V was pared by 4 bases and J by 8 bases, with 15 bases between. The V gene's germline CDR1 is SGHNT and CDR2 YYREEE (reference sequence). Looking up the rest from reference TRBV5-4 and TRBJ1-2 gives the full variable domain: ETGVTQSPTHLIKTRGQQVTLRCSSQSGHNTVSWYQQALGQGPQFIFQYYREEENGRGNFPPRFSGLQFPNYSSELNVNALELDDSALYLCASSLGQAPGYTFGSGTRLTVV.

The V call is TRBV29-1, the J call TRBJ1-1; D is possibly TRBD1 (5 bases). V was pared by 5 bases and J by 0 bases, with 13 bases between. This CDR3 spans 14 amino acids. Germline lookup yields CDR1 SQVTM and CDR2 ANQGSEA. The CDR3: CSVLKDNMNTEAFF. The DNA of the CDR3 is TGCAGCGTTCTGAAGGACAATATGAACACTGAAGCTTTCTTT.

This clone was detected only a few times. The V gene is TRBV5-5, the J gene TRBJ1-5; perhaps TRBD1 as D (6 bases). This CDR3 is built from 15 residues. Deletions cut 4 bases from V and 6 bases from J, with 17 bases between. CDR1 and CDR2 from the germline V gene are SGHKS and YYEKEE (reference sequence). As DNA, the CDR3 is TGTGCCAGCAGCCAGGACAGTCCTGGGGGTCAGCCCCAGCATTTT. This sequence encodes CASSQDSPGGQPQHF. The complete variable domain, with remaining parts taken from reference TRBV5-5 and TRBJ1-5, reads DAGVTQSPTHLIKTRGQQVTLRCSPISGHKSVSWYQQVLGQGPQFIFQYYEKEERGRGNFPDRFSARQFPNYSSELNVNALLLGDSALYLCASSQDSPGGQPQHFGDGTRLSIL.

V gene TRBV24-1 combines with J gene TRBJ2-3; 7 bases align to TRBD1. The CDR3 is 16 residues long. CDR1 and CDR2 from the germline V gene are KGHDR and SFDVKD. V lost 2 bases to trimming and J lost 0 bases; unmatched junction nucleotides: 4. Here the CDR3 reads CATSDYGTASTDTQYF. The CDR3 DNA reads as TGTGCCACCAGTGATTATGGGACAGCTAGCACAGATACGCAGTATTTT.

The genes are TRBV5-5 and TRBJ2-7; no definite D call. Trimming cost V 6 bases and J 2 bases, with 12 bases left between them. There are 13 residues in the CDR3. CDR1 and CDR2 (germline): SGHKS, YYEKEE (reference sequence). The CDR3: CASTSYGPYEQYF. The CDR3 DNA reads as TGTGCCAGCACAAGCTATGGGCCCTACGAGCAGTACTTC. The whole variable domain, remainder taken from reference TRBV5-5 and TRBJ2-7, is DAGVTQSPTHLIKTRGQQVTLRCSPISGHKSVSWYQQVLGQGPQFIFQYYEKEERGRGNFPDRFSARQFPNYSSELNVNALLLGDSALYLCASTSYGPYEQYFGPGTRLTVT.

The chain links TRBV27 to TRBJ1-6; tentatively, D is TRBD1 (6 bases). Germline V CDR1 and CDR2: MNHEY, SMNVEV (reference sequence). Trimming took 7 bases from V and 6 from J, leaving 10 bases between them. The CDR3 is made up of 13 amino acids. In DNA form, the CDR3 reads TGTGCCAGCAAGGGGGACATTAATTCACCCCTCCACTTT. This codes for CASKGDINSPLHF.

The chain has TRBV13 and TRBJ2-7, with 9 positions matching TRBD1. The CDR3 consists of 15 residues. V was pared by 5 bases and J by 3 bases, with 8 bases of the junction left unmatched. The germline V gene encodes CDR1 PRHDT and CDR2 FYEKMQ (reference sequence). The CDR3 nucleotides are TGTGCCAGCAGCCTTTCCGGGACAGGGAGCTACGAGCAGTACTTC. This sequence encodes CASSLSGTGSYEQYF.

The chain links TRBV28 to TRBJ1-4; 7 bases are shared with TRBD1. The CDR3 covers 16 residues. Germline V lookup: CDR1 MDHEN, CDR2 SYDVKM. After removal of 5 bases from V and 8 bases from J, the junction contained 14 bases not matched to a gene. The CDR3 reads CASSRKTGTASEKLFF. The DNA for the CDR3 is TGTGCCAGCAGTCGAAAAACCGGGACAGCGAGCGAAAAACTGTTTTTT.

This sequence joins TRBV7-8 and TRBJ1-2, with D perhaps TRBD1 (6 bases). In germline, CDR1 is SGHVS, CDR2 FQNEAQ. The CDR3 runs to 14 residues. The V and J ends lost 3 bases and 4 bases respectively, with 12 bases between them. CDR3 region: CASSFGGAVYGYTF. In DNA, the CDR3 is TGTGCCAGCAGCTTCGGGGGGGCGGTCTATGGCTACACCTTC.

The V call is TRBV11-3, the J call TRBJ2-1; the match to TRBD2 covers 10 bases. The CDR3 covers 17 residues. The trim removed 0 bases at V and 7 bases at J, leaving 9 bases unmatched. The germline gives CDR1 SGHNT, CDR2 YENEEA. CDR3 nucleotides: TGTGCCAGCAGCTTAGATTCTGCAGCGGGGGGGAAGAATGAGCAGTTCTTC. Residues: CASSLDSAAGGKNEQFF.

The chain uses TRBV10-3 and TRBJ2-3, with a tentative D call TRBD1 (6 bases). V lost 7 bases and J lost 3, with 14 bases in between. The germline gives CDR1 ENHRY, CDR2 SYGVKD. The CDR3 is 14 amino acids. CDR3 coding DNA: TGTGCCATCAATGGGGGCTCTCAGACAGATACGCAGTATTTT. It encodes CAINGGSQTDTQYF.

The chain employs TRBV12-3 or TRBV12-4 and TRBJ2-2, with D possibly matching TRBD1 (7 bases). Trimming left V 6 bases short and J 5 bases short, with 10 bases between. The length of the CDR3 is 13 residues. CDR3 sequence: CASRAGQTGELFF. Here the CDR3 DNA reads TGTGCCAGCAGGGCGGGACAGACCGGGGAGCTGTTTTTT.

The rearrangement uses TRBV10-3 and TRBJ1-2, with 7 bases aligning to TRBD1. CDR3 size: 14 residues. Germline V gives CDR1 ENHRY, CDR2 SYGVKD. The junction had 13 bases not matched to a gene; V was cut back by 8 bases and J by 7 bases. This CDR3 reads CAIGIQGTSGGYTF. Here the CDR3 DNA reads TGTGCCATCGGCATACAGGGGACTTCGGGTGGCTACACCTTC.

This chain links TRBV10-1 with TRBJ1-1; D not resolved. V dropped 2 bases and J dropped 0 bases, with 10 bases sitting between them. The germline V gene has CDR1 WNHNN and CDR2 SYGVQD (reference sequence). CDR3 size: 15 residues. The CDR3 region has the DNA TGCGCCAGCAGTGAGGTGGGCACCTTGAACACTGAAGCTTTCTTT. It yields the protein CASSEVGTLNTEAFF.

This clone was seen more than once but under ten times. The genes are TRBV5-5 and TRBJ2-1; TRBD1 might be the D (5 bases). CDR1 is SGHKS, CDR2 YYEKEE, per germline (reference sequence). The CDR3 has 14 amino acids. V lost 8 bases, J lost 5 bases, and 17 bases lay in between. CDR3 in amino acids: CASFYREQDNEQFF. CDR3 DNA: TGTGCCAGTTTCTATAGGGAACAGGACAATGAGCAGTTCTTC.

The chain employs TRBV5-5 and TRBJ2-7; perhaps TRBD1 as D (5 bases). V lost 1 base, J lost 3 bases, and 11 bases lay in between. The CDR3 sequence is 14 residues long. Germline assignment: CDR1 SGHKS and CDR2 YYEKEE (reference sequence). The CDR3 sequence is CASSLTGSGYEQYF. The CDR3 nucleotides read TGTGCCAGCAGCTTGACAGGATCAGGCTACGAGCAGTACTTC.

The V gene is TRBV6-6, the J gene TRBJ2-7; weak D call: TRBD2 (6 bases). Looked up from germline, CDR1 is MNHNY and CDR2 is SVGAGI (reference sequence). The ends were cut back, 5 bases at V and 1 base at J, with 18 bases in the middle. This CDR3 spans 16 amino acids. In DNA form, the CDR3 reads TGTGCCAGCAGTCGAAATCCGGGGGAGACATCCTACGAGCAGTACTTC. Amino acid sequence: CASSRNPGETSYEQYF.

The chain links TRBV6-5 to TRBJ1-6; D may be TRBD1 (5 bases). This CDR3 comprises 15 residues. Trimming took off 7 bases at V and 1 base at J, with 11 bases between the two ends. Per germline, CDR1 MNHEY and CDR2 SVGAGI. CDR3 loop: CASTPGKSYNSPLHF. CDR3 nucleotides: TGTGCCAGCACCCCAGGGAAGTCCTATAATTCACCCCTCCACTTT.

V and J are TRBV7-9 and TRBJ2-7; D is uncertain. V was cut by 4 bases and J by 3 bases, with 10 bases left in between. This CDR3 comprises 13 residues. Germline values: CDR1 SEHNR, CDR2 FQNEAQ (reference sequence). The CDR3 is CASSSKTGYEQYF. The CDR3 bases are TGTGCCAGCAGCTCCAAGACGGGCTACGAGCAGTACTTC.

CDR3 DNA sequence: TGTGCCACCAGTCGGGGGGGAGTGGAAGAGACCCAGTACTTC. It translates to CATSRGGVEETQYF. The chain carries TRBV24-1 and TRBJ2-5; 8 bases are shared with TRBD2. The germline gives CDR1 KGHDR, CDR2 SFDVKD. This CDR3 is built from 14 residues. The V segment lost 6 bases and the J segment 3 bases; nucleotides outside the gene matches: 5.

Comments on this clone: The same CDR3 also results from other DNA sequences found in this sample. The chain recombines TRBV18 with TRBJ2-3, with D perhaps matching TRBD2 (7 bases). This CDR3 region has 14 residues. Germline lookup yields CDR1 KGHSH and CDR2 LQKENI. The germline V and J ends were trimmed by 3 bases and 3 bases, with 10 bases remaining between them. For the CDR3, the DNA is TGTGCCAGCTCACCGGGGGGGCTGACAGATACGCAGTATTTT. Residues: CASSPGGLTDTQYF.